This TCR beta chain is from a study of post-analysis software for immune sequencing data (dated by TCRdb to the mid-2010s). Background on the whole study: Relapsing-remitting, secondary progressive and progressive-relapsing multiple sclerosis were recorded as disease courses, and subtype annotation was lacking for some patients. A subset of samples was prepared in parallel using single-end sample barcoding, then pooled and co-amplified after Illumina adapter ligation. Patient repertoires were compared against around 10 previously published healthy control repertoires from donors aged about 6 to 26 years.

Library method: PCR. TCRdb lists the instrument as Illumina HiSeq 2500. Unique molecular identifiers were incorporated into TCR beta cDNA libraries to reduce PCR and sequencing biases. Per 1 to 10 million input T cells, roughly 0.5 million cDNA molecules were obtained, such that each molecule approximated one T cell. The patient libraries were prepared and sequenced using the same protocol as the earlier healthy control dataset. Samples belonging to the same batch were prepared together, multiplexed and sequenced on a shared HiSeq lane. Concerning the study's data processing: Raw barcoded reads were processed with MIGEC, and single-read molecular identifier groups were discarded before consensus assembly and CDR3 extraction. VDJtools was used for post-analysis of the clonotype tables, and diversity was normalized by down-sampling every dataset to the size of the smallest sample. In repertoire overlap clustering, CDR3 amino acid sequences, but not nucleotide sequences, were matched to correct batch-related cross-sample contamination. TCRdb trimmed public reads at Q25 via fastp, called clones via MiXCR and kept in-frame beta chains. Identical CDR3 protein sequences are pooled into one entry, listed with their most common genes and DNA. TCRdb, not the original authors, processed these V and J calls. This sample has about 540,000 distinct CDR3 sequences in its table, and about a third of those were observed once. 4.5% to 7.5% of the sample comes from the top ten.

To demonstrate the VDJtools post-analysis software, the study profiled TCR beta repertoires from the peripheral blood of 13 young patients with multiple sclerosis. The multiple sclerosis patients were children and adolescents ranging in age from 6 to 15 years. V drops 0 bases and J drops 6 bases, leaving 17 bases in between. The CDR3 runs 17 residues from the cysteine to the phenylalanine. The CDR3 DNA has 51 bases and is translated from base 1. Reading the germline V gene gives CDR1 MGHRA and CDR2 YSYEKL. This clonotype was seen a few times. Which antigen it targets is not known. Within one base of it there is no much larger clone, and no base qualities were kept. Overall study outcomes, separate from this receptor: The control group was slightly older than the multiple sclerosis patient group. When samples were clustered directly using the F measure, samples prepared in the same batch co-clustered strongly, which prompted a batch-effect correction. Patients showed significantly higher frequencies than controls for a few TRBV segments, among them TRBV5-6, TRBV5-1 and TRBV20-1. Significantly lower normalized Chao1 diversity was found in multiple sclerosis patients than in controls, suggesting substantial peripheral T-cell clonal expansion.

Sequencing input: blood. The receptor comes from a girl younger than 18 with multiple sclerosis. Recombination linked TRBV4-1 to TRBJ1-4, with TRBD1 as a weak D call on 5 bases. The sequenced DNA: TGCGCCAGCAGCCAAGATTCTATAGTCCAGGGCGATGAAAAACTGTTTTTT. This encodes CASSQDSIVQGDEKLFF.